A selection of T cell receptor beta chains follows, all from one sample in a study of CDR3 diversity in severe acne. From the PCR reads, TCRdb called clonotypes with MiXCR, one entry per CDR3 protein. Here the sample spans some 90,000 distinct CDR3 sequences, around 50% being singletons. The sequenced sample was blood. The receptor set was obtained from a male donor with severe acne vulgaris. Each CDR3 is given with its conserved first and last residue.

CDR3: CASSPPNLSIMQFF; V: TRBV7-6
CDR3: CASSITGENQPQHF; V: TRBV28
CDR3: CASTIRGGHGELFF; V: TRBV7-6
CDR3: CASSIAYTYNEQFF; V: TRBV19
CDR3: CSVEDPMGFTGELFF; V: TRBV29-1
CDR3: CASSPRGTGASPLHF; V: TRBV14
CDR3: CASETGTVSYEQYF; V: TRBV25-1
CDR3: CASSLLPSGNTGELFF; V: TRBV27
CDR3: CASPRGDEQYF; V: TRBV11-3
CDR3: CASSLEQSHRTDTQYF; V: TRBV5-1
CDR3: CYNKRDEQYF; V: TRBV1
CDR3: CASDPTDLGQGGRTDTQYF; V: TRBV25-1
CDR3: CASSISFRGVSGYTF; V: TRBV19
CDR3: CSATGLAGAGETQYF; V: TRBV20-1
CDR3: CSVEGRQETQYF; V: TRBV29-1
CDR3: CASRGTGDPYEQYF; V: TRBV2
CDR3: CASSRGQAETQYF; V: TRBV11-2
CDR3: CASTPGTDNSPLHF; V: TRBV10-1
CDR3: CASSPGVENTGELFF; V: TRBV7-9
CDR3: CASAGYGYTF; V: TRBV9
CDR3: CASSTDRVDGYTF; V: TRBV6-5
CDR3: CASSRSGGSNNEQFF; V: TRBV6-4
CDR3: CSVESGGYNEQFF; V: TRBV29-1
CDR3: CASSQAAGRYEQYF; V: TRBV5-4
CDR3: CVSSLSSARGSEKLFF; V: TRBV11-2
CDR3: CATSDPVDRVQYF; V: TRBV24-1
CDR3: CSLADSNTGELFF; V: TRBV29-1
CDR3: CASSPGQGNTGELFF; V: TRBV7-9
CDR3: CASSLDRGSLNSPLHF; V: TRBV7-9
CDR3: CASSGGRDRGYGYTF; V: TRBV19
CDR3: CASSFQETGELFF; V: TRBV5-1